This section outlines one T cell receptor beta chain sequence together with its context. Its antigen is as yet unknown. In chemo-refractory metastatic non-small-cell lung cancer, patients got ipilimumab CTLA-4 blockade together with focal radiation. The data originate from a study of radiotherapy plus CTLA-4 blockade in lung cancer. At the level of the study: The study recorded objective responses in 18% of patients and disease control in approximately 29%.

Repertoires were generated with immunoSEQ multiplex PCR, while TCRdb's copy carries only in-frame clones and drops some. The table records around 45,000 clones, about 67% of them present only once. Points from the study as a whole: How blood T cell clones changed early, along with interferon-beta, reportedly forecast response best. There was expansion of tumor-derived TCR clones in blood after radiotherapy plus ipilimumab.

Material: peripheral blood, obtained from a patient treated with radiotherapy plus ipilimumab. This receptor was taken from a human donor with non-small cell lung cancer who had a partial response to radiotherapy plus ipilimumab.

The CDR3 loop is CASSSRTGWKETQYF. CDR3 bases: TGTGCCAGCAGCTCGCGGACAGGGTGGAAGGAGACCCAGTACTTC. The chain recombines TRBV13 with TRBJ2-5, with TRBD1 matching 8 bases. V lost 4 bases, J lost 5 bases, and 9 bases stayed unmatched. Per germline, CDR1 PRHDT and CDR2 FYEKMQ (reference sequence). This CDR3 is built from 15 residues.